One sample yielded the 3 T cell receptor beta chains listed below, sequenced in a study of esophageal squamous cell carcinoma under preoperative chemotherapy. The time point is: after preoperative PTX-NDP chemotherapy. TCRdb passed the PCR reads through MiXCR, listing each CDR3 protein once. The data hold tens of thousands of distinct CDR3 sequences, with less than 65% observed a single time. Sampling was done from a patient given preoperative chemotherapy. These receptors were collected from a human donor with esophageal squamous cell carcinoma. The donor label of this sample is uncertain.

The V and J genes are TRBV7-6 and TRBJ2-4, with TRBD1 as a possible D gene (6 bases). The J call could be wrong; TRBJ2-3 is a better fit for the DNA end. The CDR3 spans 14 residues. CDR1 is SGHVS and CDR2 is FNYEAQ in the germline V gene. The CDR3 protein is CASWGLGAKDTQYF. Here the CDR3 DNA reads TGTGCCAGCTGGGGGCTGGGGGCCAAAGATACGCAGTATTTT.

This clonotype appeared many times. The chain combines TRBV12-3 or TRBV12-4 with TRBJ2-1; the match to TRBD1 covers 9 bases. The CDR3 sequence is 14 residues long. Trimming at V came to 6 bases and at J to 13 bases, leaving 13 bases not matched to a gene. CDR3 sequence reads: CASSIGTGQETQFF. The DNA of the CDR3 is TGTGCCAGCAGCATTGGGACAGGGCAAGAGACCCAGTTCTTC.

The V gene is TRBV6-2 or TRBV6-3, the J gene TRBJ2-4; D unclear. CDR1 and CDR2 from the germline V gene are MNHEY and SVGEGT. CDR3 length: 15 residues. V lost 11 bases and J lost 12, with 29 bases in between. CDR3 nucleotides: TGTGCCGCCAGGTTCGGCGGCCGTGACCAAGAGACTCAGTACTTC. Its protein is CAARFGGRDQETQYF.